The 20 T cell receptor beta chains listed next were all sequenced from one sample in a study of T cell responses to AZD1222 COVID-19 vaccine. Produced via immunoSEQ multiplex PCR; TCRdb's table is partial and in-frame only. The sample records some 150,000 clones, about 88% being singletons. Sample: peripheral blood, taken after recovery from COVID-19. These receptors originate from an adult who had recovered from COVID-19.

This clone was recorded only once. The CDR3 nucleotides read TGTGCCAGCAGCTCTACCGGGGGGCCAGAGACCCAGTACTTC. Translated, it gives CASSSTGGPETQYF. The chain combines TRBV7-3 with TRBJ2-5; TRBD2 is a possible D gene (7 bases). The CDR3 spans 14 residues. Trimming shortened V by 4 bases and J by 4 bases, and 13 bases separated the two germline ends. CDR1 is SGHTA, CDR2 FQGTGA, per germline.

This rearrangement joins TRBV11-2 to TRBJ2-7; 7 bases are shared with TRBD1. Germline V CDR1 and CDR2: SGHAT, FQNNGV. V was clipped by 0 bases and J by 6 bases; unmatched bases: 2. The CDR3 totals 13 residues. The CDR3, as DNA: TGTGCCAGCAGCTTAGAGGGGACAGCCGAGCAGTACTTC. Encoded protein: CASSLEGTAEQYF.

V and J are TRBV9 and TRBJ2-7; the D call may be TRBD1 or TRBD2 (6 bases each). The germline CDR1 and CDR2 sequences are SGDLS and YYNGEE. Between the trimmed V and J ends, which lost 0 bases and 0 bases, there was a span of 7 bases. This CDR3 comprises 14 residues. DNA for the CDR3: TGTGCCAGCAGCGTAGAGGGGGGCTCCTACGAGCAGTACTTC. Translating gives CASSVEGGSYEQYF.

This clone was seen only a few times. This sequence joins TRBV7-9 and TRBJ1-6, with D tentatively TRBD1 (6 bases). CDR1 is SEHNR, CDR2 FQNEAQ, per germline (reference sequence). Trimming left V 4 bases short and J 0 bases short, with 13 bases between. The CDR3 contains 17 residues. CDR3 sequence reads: CASSSSRGSSYNSPLHF. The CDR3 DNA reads TGTGCCAGCAGCTCTTCGAGGGGGAGCTCCTATAATTCACCCCTCCACTTT.

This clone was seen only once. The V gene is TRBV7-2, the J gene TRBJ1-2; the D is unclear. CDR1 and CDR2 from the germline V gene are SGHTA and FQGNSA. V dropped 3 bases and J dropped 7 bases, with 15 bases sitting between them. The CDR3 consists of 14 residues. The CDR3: CASSFGRTSGGYTF. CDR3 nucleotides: TGTGCCAGCAGCTTCGGACGGACCTCTGGTGGCTACACCTTC.

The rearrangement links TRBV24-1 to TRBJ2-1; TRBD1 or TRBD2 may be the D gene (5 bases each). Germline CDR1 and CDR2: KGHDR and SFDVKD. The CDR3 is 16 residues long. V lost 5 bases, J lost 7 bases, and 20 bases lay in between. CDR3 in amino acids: CATSGHRDPRRNEQFF. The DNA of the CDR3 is TGTGCCACCAGTGGACACCGGGACCCCAGGAGGAATGAGCAGTTCTTC.

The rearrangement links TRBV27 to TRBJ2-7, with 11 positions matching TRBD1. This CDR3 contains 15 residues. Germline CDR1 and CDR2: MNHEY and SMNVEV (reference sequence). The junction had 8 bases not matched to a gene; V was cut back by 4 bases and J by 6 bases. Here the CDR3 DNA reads TGTGCCAGCAGTTCCGCGTCGGGGACAGGGGGCGAGCAGTACTTC. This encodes CASSSASGTGGEQYF.

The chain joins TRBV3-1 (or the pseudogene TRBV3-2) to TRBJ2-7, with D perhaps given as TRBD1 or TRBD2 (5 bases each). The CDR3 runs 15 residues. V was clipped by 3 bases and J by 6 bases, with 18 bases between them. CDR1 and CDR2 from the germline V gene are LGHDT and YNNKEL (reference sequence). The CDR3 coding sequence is TGTGCCAGCAGCCATCTCCCGGGACCGCCGGGCGAGCAGTACTTC. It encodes CASSHLPGPPGEQYF.

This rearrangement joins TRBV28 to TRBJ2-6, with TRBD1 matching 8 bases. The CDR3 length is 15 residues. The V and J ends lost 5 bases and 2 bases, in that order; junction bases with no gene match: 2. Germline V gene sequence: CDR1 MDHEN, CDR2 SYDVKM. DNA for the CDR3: TGTGCCAGCAGTCCGACAGGGGCTGGGGCCAACGTCCTGACTTTC. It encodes CASSPTGAGANVLTF.

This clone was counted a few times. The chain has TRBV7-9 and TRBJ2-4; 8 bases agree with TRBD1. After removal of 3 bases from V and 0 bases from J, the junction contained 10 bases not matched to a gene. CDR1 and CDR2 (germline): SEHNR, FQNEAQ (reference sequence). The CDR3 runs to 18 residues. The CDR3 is CASSFGSGGAGAKNIQYF. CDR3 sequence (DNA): TGTGCCAGCAGCTTTGGGTCAGGGGGCGCCGGAGCCAAAAACATTCAGTACTTC. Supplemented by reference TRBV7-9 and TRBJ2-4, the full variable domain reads DTGVSQNPRHKITKRGQNVTFRCDPISEHNRLYWYRQTLGQGPEFLTYFQNEAQLEKSRLLSDRFSAERPKGSFSTLEIQRTEQGDSAMYLCASSFGSGGAGAKNIQYFGAGTRLSVL.

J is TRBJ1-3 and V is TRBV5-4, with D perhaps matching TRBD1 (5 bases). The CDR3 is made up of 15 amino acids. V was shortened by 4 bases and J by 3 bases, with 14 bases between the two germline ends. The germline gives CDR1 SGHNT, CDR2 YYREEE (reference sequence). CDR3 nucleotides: TGTGCCAGCAGCCAAGGGGCCCCGGGTGGAAACACCATATATTTT. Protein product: CASSQGAPGGNTIYF.

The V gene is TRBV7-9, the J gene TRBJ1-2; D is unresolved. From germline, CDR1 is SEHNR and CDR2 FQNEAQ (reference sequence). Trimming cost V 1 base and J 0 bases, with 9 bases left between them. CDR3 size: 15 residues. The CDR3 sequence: CASSLDRSTNYGYTF. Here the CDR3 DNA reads TGTGCCAGCAGCTTAGACAGAAGTACTAACTATGGCTACACCTTC.

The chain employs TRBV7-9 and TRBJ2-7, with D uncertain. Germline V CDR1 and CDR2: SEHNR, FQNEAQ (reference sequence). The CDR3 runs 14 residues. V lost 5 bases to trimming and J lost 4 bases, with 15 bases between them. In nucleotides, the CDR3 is TGTGCCAGCAGCCCCGGTGGCAGCCGGTACGAGCAGTACTTC. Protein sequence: CASSPGGSRYEQYF.

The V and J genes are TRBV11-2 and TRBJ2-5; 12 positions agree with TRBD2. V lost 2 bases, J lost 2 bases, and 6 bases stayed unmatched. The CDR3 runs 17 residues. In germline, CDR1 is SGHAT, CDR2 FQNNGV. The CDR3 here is CASSLTLAGGHQETQYF. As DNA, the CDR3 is TGTGCCAGCAGCTTAACACTAGCGGGAGGCCATCAAGAGACCCAGTACTTC.

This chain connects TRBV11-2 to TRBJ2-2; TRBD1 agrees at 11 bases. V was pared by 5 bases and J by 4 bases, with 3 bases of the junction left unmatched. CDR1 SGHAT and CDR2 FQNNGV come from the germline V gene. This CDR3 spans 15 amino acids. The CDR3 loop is CASSQGTGGTGELFF. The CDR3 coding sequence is TGTGCCAGCAGCCAAGGGACAGGGGGCACCGGGGAGCTGTTTTTT.

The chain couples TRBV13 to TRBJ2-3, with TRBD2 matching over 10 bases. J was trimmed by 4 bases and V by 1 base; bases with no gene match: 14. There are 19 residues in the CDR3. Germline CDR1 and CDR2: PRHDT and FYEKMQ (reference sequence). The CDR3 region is CASSLEMGLAGVVADTQYF. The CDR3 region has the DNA TGTGCCAGCAGCTTAGAGATGGGGCTAGCGGGAGTTGTAGCAGATACGCAGTATTTT.

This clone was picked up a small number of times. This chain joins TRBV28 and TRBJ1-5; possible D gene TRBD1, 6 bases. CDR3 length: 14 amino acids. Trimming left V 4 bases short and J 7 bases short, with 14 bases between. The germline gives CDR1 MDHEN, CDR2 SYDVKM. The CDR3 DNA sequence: TGTGCCAGCAGTTGGCCGGGGGGCGAACAGCCCCAGCATTTT. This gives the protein CASSWPGGEQPQHF.

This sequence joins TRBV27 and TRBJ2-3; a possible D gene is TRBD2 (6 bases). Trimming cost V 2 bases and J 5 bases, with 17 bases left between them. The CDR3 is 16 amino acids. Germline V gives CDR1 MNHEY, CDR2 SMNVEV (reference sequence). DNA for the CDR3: TGTGCCAGCAGTTTAGAGGACGGAGGGACCGGAGATACGCAGTATTTT. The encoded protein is CASSLEDGGTGDTQYF.

CDR3 amino acids: CASRDRGRVGYTF. DNA of the CDR3: TGTGCCAGCAGAGACAGGGGGCGCGTTGGCTACACCTTC. This rearrangement joins TRBV4-2 to TRBJ1-2; 10 bases are a match to TRBD1. V dropped 6 bases and J dropped 7; count of bases not matched to a gene: 5. The CDR3 loop spans 13 amino acids. Germline-derived CDR1 and CDR2 are LGHNA and YNFKEQ.

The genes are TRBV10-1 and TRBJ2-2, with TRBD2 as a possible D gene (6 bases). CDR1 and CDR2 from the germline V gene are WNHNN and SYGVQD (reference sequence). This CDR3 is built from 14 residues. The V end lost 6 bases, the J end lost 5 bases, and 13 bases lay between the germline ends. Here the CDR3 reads CASRQGLRTGELFF. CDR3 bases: TGCGCCAGCAGGCAGGGACTGAGGACCGGGGAGCTGTTTTTT.